The entry that follows covers one T cell receptor (beta chain) sequence. The antigen is unknown. TCRdb reprocessed the 5' RACE reads via MiXCR and lists one record per CDR3 protein. The sample yields 1.5 million to 2 million distinct CDR3 sequences, about 31% seen once. Healthy Caucasians provided all donations. This sample was taken from a study of identical twins. Notes on the study in general: Out-of-frame alpha sequences common to twins were enriched for low generation probability. It was out-of-frame TCR alpha sharing in monozygotic twins that models underestimated.

With 1 base clipped from V and 5 bases from J, the junction kept 5 bases outside the gene matches. CDR1 is MNHEY, CDR2 SMNVEV, per germline (reference sequence). CDR3 length: 16 amino acids. This TCR derives from a newborn girl in good health. This sequence joins TRBV27 and TRBJ1-4, with 9 bases lining up with TRBD1. The sequencing input was cord blood. The CDR3 DNA reads as TGTGCCAGCAGTTTATTCTCACAGGGGGCAAATGAAAAACTGTTTTTT. It codes for CASSLFSQGANEKLFF.